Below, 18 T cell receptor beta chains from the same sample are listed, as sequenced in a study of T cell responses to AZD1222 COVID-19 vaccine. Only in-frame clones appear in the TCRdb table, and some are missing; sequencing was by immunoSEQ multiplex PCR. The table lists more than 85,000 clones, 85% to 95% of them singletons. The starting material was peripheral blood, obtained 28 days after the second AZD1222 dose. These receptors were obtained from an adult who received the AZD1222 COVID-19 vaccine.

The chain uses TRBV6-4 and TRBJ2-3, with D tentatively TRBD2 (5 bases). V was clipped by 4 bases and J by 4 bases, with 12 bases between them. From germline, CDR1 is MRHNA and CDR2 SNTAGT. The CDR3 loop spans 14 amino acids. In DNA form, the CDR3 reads TGTGCCAGCAGTGCCACTAGAGACCCAGATACGCAGTATTTT. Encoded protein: CASSATRDPDTQYF.

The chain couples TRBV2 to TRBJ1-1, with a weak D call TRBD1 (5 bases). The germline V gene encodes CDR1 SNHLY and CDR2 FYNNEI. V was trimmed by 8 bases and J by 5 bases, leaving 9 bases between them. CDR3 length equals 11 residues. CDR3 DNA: TGTGCCAGCGTACAGGTTACTGAAGCTTTCTTT. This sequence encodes CASVQVTEAFF.

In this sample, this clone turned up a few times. The CDR3 nucleotides are TGTGCCAGCATCGAAGGGGAAGCGGGAGGGTACATTCAGTACTTC. Its protein product is CASIEGEAGGYIQYF. The chain recombines TRBV5-5 with TRBJ2-4; the match to TRBD2 covers 10 bases. V dropped 6 bases and J dropped 8; count of bases not matched to a gene: 11. Per germline, CDR1 SGHKS and CDR2 YYEKEE (reference sequence). This CDR3 is 15 amino acids long.

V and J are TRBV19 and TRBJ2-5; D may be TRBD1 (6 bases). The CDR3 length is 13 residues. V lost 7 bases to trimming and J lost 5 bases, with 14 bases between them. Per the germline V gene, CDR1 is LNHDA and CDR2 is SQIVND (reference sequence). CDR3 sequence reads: CASKRGNGETQYF. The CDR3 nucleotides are TGTGCCAGTAAAAGGGGGAACGGGGAGACCCAGTACTTC.

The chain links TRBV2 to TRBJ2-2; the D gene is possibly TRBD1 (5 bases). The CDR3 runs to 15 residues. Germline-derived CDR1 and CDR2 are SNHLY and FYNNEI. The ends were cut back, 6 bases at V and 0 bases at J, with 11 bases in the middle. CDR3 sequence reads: CASRRQGTNTGELFF. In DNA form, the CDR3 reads TGTGCCAGCAGGAGGCAGGGTACGAACACCGGGGAGCTGTTTTTT.

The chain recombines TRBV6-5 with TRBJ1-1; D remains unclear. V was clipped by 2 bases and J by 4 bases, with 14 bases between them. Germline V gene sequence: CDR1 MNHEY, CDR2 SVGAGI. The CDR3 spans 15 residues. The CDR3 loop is CASSYQSGARTEAFF. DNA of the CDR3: TGTGCCAGCAGTTACCAATCCGGCGCGCGCACTGAAGCTTTCTTT.

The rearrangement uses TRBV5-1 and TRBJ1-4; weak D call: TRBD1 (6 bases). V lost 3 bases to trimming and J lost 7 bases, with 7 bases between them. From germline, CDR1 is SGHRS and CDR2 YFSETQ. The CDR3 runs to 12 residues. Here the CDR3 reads CASSSDSEKLFF. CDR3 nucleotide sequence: TGCGCCAGCAGCTCGGACAGTGAAAAACTGTTTTTT.

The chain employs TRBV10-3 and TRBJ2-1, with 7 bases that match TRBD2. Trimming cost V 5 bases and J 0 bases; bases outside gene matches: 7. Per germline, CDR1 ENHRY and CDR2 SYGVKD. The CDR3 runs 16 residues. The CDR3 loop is CAISPAGGSSYNEQFF. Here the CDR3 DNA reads TGTGCCATCAGTCCGGCTGGCGGGAGCTCCTACAATGAGCAGTTCTTC.

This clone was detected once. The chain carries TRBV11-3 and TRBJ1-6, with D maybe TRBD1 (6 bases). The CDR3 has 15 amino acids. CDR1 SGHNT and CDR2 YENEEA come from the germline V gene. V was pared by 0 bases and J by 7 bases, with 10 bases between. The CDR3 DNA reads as TGTGCCAGCAGCTTAGAGAGCGGGGGCAATTCACCCCTCCACTTT. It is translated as CASSLESGGNSPLHF. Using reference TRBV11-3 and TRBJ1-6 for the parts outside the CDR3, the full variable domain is EAGVVQSPRYKIIEKKQPVAFWCNPISGHNTLYWYLQNLGQGPELLIRYENEEAVDDSQLPKDRFSAERLKGVDSTLKIQPAELGDSAVYLCASSLESGGNSPLHFGNGTRLTVT.

The CDR3 nucleotides are TGTGCCAGCAGTTACTTCGGGGGAAGGAATGAGCAGTTCTTC. Amino acids: CASSYFGGRNEQFF. This chain links TRBV6-5 with TRBJ2-1; the D gene is possibly TRBD2 (6 bases). This CDR3 has 14 amino acids. Germline loops: CDR1 MNHEY, CDR2 SVGAGI. V lost 1 base, J lost 7 bases, and 11 bases lay in between.

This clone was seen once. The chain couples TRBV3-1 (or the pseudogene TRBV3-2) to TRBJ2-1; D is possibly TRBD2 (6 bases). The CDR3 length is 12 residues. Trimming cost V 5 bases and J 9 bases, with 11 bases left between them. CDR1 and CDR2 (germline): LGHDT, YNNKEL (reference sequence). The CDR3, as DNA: TGTGCCAGCAGCTTCACGGAGGGTGAGCAGTTCTTC. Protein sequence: CASSFTEGEQFF.

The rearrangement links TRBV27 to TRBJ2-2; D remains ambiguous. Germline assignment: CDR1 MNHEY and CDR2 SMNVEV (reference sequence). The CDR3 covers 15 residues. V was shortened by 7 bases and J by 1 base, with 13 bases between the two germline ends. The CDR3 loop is CASTPRFLNTGELFF. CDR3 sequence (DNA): TGTGCCAGCACTCCCAGGTTTTTGAACACCGGGGAGCTGTTTTTT.

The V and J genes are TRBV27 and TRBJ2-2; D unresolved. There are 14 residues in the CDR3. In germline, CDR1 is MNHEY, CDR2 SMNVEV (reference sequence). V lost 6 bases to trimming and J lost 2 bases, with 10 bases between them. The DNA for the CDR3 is TGTGCCAGCAGCCATTGGCCAAACACCGGGGAGCTGTTTTTT. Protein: CASSHWPNTGELFF.

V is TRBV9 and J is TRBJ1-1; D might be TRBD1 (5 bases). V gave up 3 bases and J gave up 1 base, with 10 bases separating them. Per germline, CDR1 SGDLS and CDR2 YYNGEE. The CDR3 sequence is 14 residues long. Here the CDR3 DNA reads TGTGCCAGCAGCGCATTCGGGGGGAACACTGAAGCTTTCTTT. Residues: CASSAFGGNTEAFF.

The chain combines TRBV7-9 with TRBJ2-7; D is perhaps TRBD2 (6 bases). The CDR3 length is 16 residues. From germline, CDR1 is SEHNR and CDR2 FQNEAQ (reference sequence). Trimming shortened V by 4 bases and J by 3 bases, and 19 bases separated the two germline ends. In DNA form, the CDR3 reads TGTGCCAGCAGCTCCGGGCTAACCGGACTATTCTACGAGCAGTACTTC. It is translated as CASSSGLTGLFYEQYF.

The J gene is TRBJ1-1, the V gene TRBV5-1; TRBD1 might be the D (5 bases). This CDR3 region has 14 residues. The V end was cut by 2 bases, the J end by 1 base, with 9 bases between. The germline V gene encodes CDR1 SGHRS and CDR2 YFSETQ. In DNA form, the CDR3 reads TGCGCCAGCAGCTTAGGGGTGTGGAACACTGAAGCTTTCTTT. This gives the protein CASSLGVWNTEAFF.

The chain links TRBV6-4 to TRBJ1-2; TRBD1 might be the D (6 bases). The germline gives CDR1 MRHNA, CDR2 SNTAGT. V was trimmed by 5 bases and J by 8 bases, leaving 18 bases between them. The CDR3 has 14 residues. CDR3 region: CASSIETGGNGYTF. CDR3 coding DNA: TGTGCCAGCAGTATCGAGACAGGCGGTAACGGCTACACCTTC.

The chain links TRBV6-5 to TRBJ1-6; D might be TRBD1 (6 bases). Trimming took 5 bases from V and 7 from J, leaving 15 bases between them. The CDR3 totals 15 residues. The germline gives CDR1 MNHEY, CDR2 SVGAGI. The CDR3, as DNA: TGTGCCAGCAGTCCAACAGGGCTCGGGAATTCACCCCTCCACTTT. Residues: CASSPTGLGNSPLHF.